This TCR beta chain was recorded in a study of blood T cell repertoires in COVID-19. Overall study: In each case, the material was cDNA or gDNA derived from T cells, B-cell-depleted T cells, or PBMCs.

Assay: immunoSEQ multiplex PCR; the TCRdb copy retains only in-frame clones and omits some. The sample has approximately 150,000 clones, 65% to 85% seen once; the top ten hold approximately 5.3%. The CDR3 totals 17 residues. Germline V CDR1 and CDR2: MGHRA, YSYEKL. The trim removed 4 bases at V and 0 bases at J, leaving 10 bases unmatched. In terms of age and location, participants ranged from roughly 18 to 90 years and lived in approximately 26 US areas. This clonotype was sampled from a man aged 65-85 years who had been exposed to COVID-19. The rearrangement links TRBV4-1 to TRBJ1-2, with TRBD1 identical over 8 bases. The source material was PBMCs or T cells enriched from blood (not recorded which). The CDR3: CASSRGQGGPANYGYTF. CDR3 coding DNA: TGCGCCAGCAGCCGAGGACAGGGAGGCCCCGCTAACTATGGCTACACCTTC.